This passage covers 15 T cell receptor beta chains from one sample sequenced in a study of blood T cell repertoires in COVID-19. TCRdb keeps only in-frame clones here, not all; method: immunoSEQ multiplex PCR. The table has roughly 16,000 clones, more than 80% seen once. Sequencing input: peripheral blood. The origin of the receptors is a human donor in a cohort sampled during active COVID-19.

By share, this clone counts as medium-sized. The V and J genes are TRBV27 and TRBJ2-5; maybe TRBD2 (5 bases). Per germline, CDR1 MNHEY and CDR2 SMNVEV (reference sequence). This CDR3 is built from 14 residues. Trimming removed 7 bases at V and 5 bases at J, with 17 bases between. CDR3 amino acids: CASNPGGPVETQYF. The CDR3 DNA follows: TGTGCCAGCAACCCAGGCGGGCCTGTGGAGACCCAGTACTTC.

The chain couples TRBV19 to TRBJ1-1; the match to TRBD1 covers 10 bases. V shed 5 bases, J shed 4 bases, and the junction held 13 bases outside the gene matches. CDR3 length: 17 amino acids. CDR1 and CDR2 (germline): LNHDA, SQIVND (reference sequence). The CDR3 protein is CASSVYGTGVEGTEAFF. The CDR3 region has the DNA TGTGCCAGTAGTGTCTACGGGACAGGGGTAGAAGGCACTGAAGCTTTCTTT.

The chain combines TRBV5-1 with TRBJ1-5; D gene uncertain. This CDR3 has 15 amino acids. The ends were cut back, 1 base at V and 2 bases at J, with 10 bases in the middle. Germline CDR1 SGHRS, CDR2 YFSETQ. The CDR3 sequence: CASSLQPGGNQPQHF. The CDR3 region has the DNA TGCGCCAGCAGCTTGCAACCCGGGGGCAATCAGCCCCAGCATTTT.

The chain uses TRBV6-5 and TRBJ2-3; the D gene is possibly TRBD1 (6 bases). The CDR3 spans 14 residues. Germline V lookup: CDR1 MNHEY, CDR2 SVGAGI. V lost 4 bases and J 4 bases, leaving 12 bases between the germline ends. The DNA for the CDR3 is TGTGCCAGCAGTTTAAACAGGGTCCCAGATACGCAGTATTTT. This gives the protein CASSLNRVPDTQYF.

The genes are TRBV27 and TRBJ2-3; the match to TRBD2 covers 7 bases. V was clipped by 6 bases and J by 6 bases; unmatched bases: 9. The V gene's germline CDR1 is MNHEY and CDR2 SMNVEV (reference sequence). This CDR3 contains 14 residues. DNA for the CDR3: TGTGCCAGCAGCATCGGAGCGGGGTTGGATACGCAGTATTTT. Encoded protein: CASSIGAGLDTQYF.

The V call is TRBV5-4, the J call TRBJ2-1; 10 bases are shared with TRBD1. V was clipped by 1 base and J by 3 bases; unmatched bases: 4. Germline V gene data show CDR1 as SGHNT and CDR2 as YYREEE (reference sequence). The CDR3 is made up of 16 amino acids. For the CDR3, the DNA is TGTGCCAGCAGCTTGAAGGACAGGGGGAGCTACAATGAGCAGTTCTTC. Protein: CASSLKDRGSYNEQFF. Based on the CDR3 plus reference TRBV5-4 and TRBJ2-1, the full variable domain is ETGVTQSPTHLIKTRGQQVTLRCSSQSGHNTVSWYQQALGQGPQFIFQYYREEENGRGNFPPRFSGLQFPNYSSELNVNALELDDSALYLCASSLKDRGSYNEQFFGPGTRLTVL.

The rearrangement links TRBV19 to TRBJ1-2; 7 bases agree with TRBD1. The CDR3 extends over 14 amino acids. The V gene end was trimmed by 3 bases and the J gene end by 2 bases; junction bases not matched to a gene: 3. CDR1 LNHDA and CDR2 SQIVND come from the germline V gene (reference sequence). The CDR3 DNA reads TGTGCCAGTAGTATGGACAGGCTGAACTATGGCTACACCTTC. Protein: CASSMDRLNYGYTF.

The chain is built from TRBV5-5 and TRBJ2-3; TRBD1 matches at 11 bases. From germline, CDR1 is SGHKS and CDR2 YYEKEE (reference sequence). The CDR3 is 16 amino acids. The J segment lost 2 bases and the V segment lost 3 bases, leaving 5 bases of the junction unmatched. CDR3: CASSYGQGAFTDTQYF. The DNA for the CDR3 is TGTGCCAGCAGCTACGGACAGGGGGCTTTCACAGATACGCAGTATTTT. The variable domain in full, completed from reference TRBV5-5 and TRBJ2-3, reads DAGVTQSPTHLIKTRGQQVTLRCSPISGHKSVSWYQQVLGQGPQFIFQYYEKEERGRGNFPDRFSARQFPNYSSELNVNALLLGDSALYLCASSYGQGAFTDTQYFGPGTRLTVL.

The rearrangement uses TRBV5-1 and TRBJ1-1; D call uncertain. The CDR3 contains 14 residues. Deletions cut 1 base from V and 0 bases from J, with 7 bases between. Germline V gene lookup returns CDR1 SGHRS and CDR2 YFSETQ. The CDR3 DNA reads TGCGCCAGCAGCTTGACCAGTTTGAACACTGAAGCTTTCTTT. It specifies CASSLTSLNTEAFF.

The chain combines TRBV10-3 with TRBJ1-5; 9 positions agree with TRBD1. The germline V gene has CDR1 ENHRY and CDR2 SYGVKD. The CDR3 length is 16 residues. The trim removed 5 bases at V and 2 bases at J, leaving 7 bases unmatched. CDR3 loop: CAISQGQGMGNQPQHF. The CDR3 region has the DNA TGTGCCATCAGTCAGGGACAGGGAATGGGCAATCAGCCCCAGCATTTT.

The V and J genes are TRBV2 and TRBJ1-1, with D possibly TRBD1 on 5 matching bases. CDR1 and CDR2 (germline): SNHLY, FYNNEI. Deletions cut 1 base from V and 10 bases from J, with 10 bases between. CDR3 length equals 12 residues. CDR3 sequence (DNA): TGTGCCAGCAGTGAAGGGGGTAGGGGAGCTTTCTTT. This encodes CASSEGGRGAFF.

This clone has more than one count but fewer than ten. CDR3 sequence: CASSLRTGGYTDTQYF. CDR3 sequence (DNA): TGTGCCAGCAGCTTACGGACAGGGGGCTACACAGATACGCAGTATTTT. This sequence joins TRBV7-6 and TRBJ2-3, with TRBD1 identical over 11 bases. The CDR3 length is 16 residues. Germline CDR1 SGHVS, CDR2 FNYEAQ. With V trimmed by 2 bases and J by 2 bases, 3 bases remained unmatched.

This clone was seen a single time. V usage is TRBV12-3 or TRBV12-4 and J usage is TRBJ1-2, with a tentative D call TRBD1 (6 bases). The V end lost 0 bases, the J end lost 5 bases, and 7 bases lay between the germline ends. The CDR3 has 13 amino acids. The CDR3 nucleotides read TGTGCCAGCAGTTTAGCCGGGACATATGGCTACACCTTC. This codes for CASSLAGTYGYTF.

The chain joins TRBV11-3 to TRBJ2-3, with D tentatively TRBD2 (5 bases). The V gene's germline CDR1 is SGHNT and CDR2 YENEEA. There are 15 residues in the CDR3. V was trimmed by 1 base and J by 2 bases, leaving 10 bases between them. DNA of the CDR3: TGTGCCAGCAGCTTAGGACGGAGGCCCACAGATACGCAGTATTTT. Translated: CASSLGRRPTDTQYF.

CDR3 in amino acids: CASSIEEGSNQPQHF. Here the CDR3 DNA reads TGTGCCAGTAGTATCGAGGAGGGGAGCAATCAGCCCCAGCATTTT. V gene TRBV19 combines with J gene TRBJ1-5, with TRBD1 as a possible D gene (5 bases). Between the trimmed V and J ends, which lost 3 bases and 1 base, there was a span of 10 bases. The CDR3 extends over 15 amino acids. Looked up from germline, CDR1 is LNHDA and CDR2 is SQIVND (reference sequence).